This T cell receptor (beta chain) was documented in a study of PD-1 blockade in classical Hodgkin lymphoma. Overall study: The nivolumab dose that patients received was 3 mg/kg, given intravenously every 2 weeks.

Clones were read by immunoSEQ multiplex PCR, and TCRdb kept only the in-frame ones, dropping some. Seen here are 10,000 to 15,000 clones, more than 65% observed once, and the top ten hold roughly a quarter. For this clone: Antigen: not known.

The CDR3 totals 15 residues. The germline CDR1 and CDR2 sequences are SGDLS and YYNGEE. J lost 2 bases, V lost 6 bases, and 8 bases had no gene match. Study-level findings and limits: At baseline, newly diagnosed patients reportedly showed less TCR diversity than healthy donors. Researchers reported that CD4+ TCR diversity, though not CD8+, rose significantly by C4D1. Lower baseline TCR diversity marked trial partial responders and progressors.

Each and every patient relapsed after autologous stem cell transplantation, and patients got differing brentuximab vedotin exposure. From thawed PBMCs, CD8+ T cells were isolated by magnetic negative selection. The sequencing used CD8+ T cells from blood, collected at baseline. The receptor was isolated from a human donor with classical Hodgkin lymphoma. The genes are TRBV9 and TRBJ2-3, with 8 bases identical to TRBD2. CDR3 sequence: CASTRSGGITDTQYF. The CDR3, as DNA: TGTGCCAGCACCAGAAGCGGGGGAATCACAGATACGCAGTATTTT.